This entry lists 23 T cell receptor beta chains sequenced from one sample in a study of tissue T cells after allogeneic stem cell transplantation. The method was immunoSEQ multiplex PCR; TCRdb's version includes in-frame clones alone and lacks a portion of them. The sample lists under 300 clones, roughly 40% occurring once. Time point described: mouse harvest day 14 after allogeneic transplant. Each mouse received 10^7 T-cell-depleted marrow cells plus 10^6 splenic CD5+ T cells by tail vein. What was sequenced was spleen. These receptors were obtained from a female BALB/c mouse given C57BL/6 T cells with graft-versus-host disease after an allogeneic hematopoietic cell transplant.

Turning to this clone: Gene names are mouse gene names. The read halts 1 residue ahead of the CDR3 end, with the missing end drawn from the germline J gene. The V and J genes are TRBV16 and TRBJ1-4; D unclear. This CDR3 has 14 residues. V lost 3 bases and J 0 bases, leaving 5 bases between the germline ends. Germline CDR1 is SGHSA and CDR2 is FRNQAP. The sequenced part of the CDR3 DNA is TGTGCAAGCAGCTTGCAGATTTCCAACGAAAGATTATTT. It specifies CASSLQISNERLF. The entire CDR3 protein is CASSLQISNERLFF.

Remarks on this clone: Mouse names are used for the genes. From the germline J gene comes the end of the CDR3, since the read stops 1 residue before it. The rearrangement uses TRBV13-2 and TRBJ1-2; D is unclear. Germline V gene data show CDR1 as NNHNN and CDR2 as SYGAGS (reference sequence). Trimming stripped 1 base from V and 0 bases from J, with 7 bases between. The CDR3 loop spans 14 amino acids. Here the CDR3 reads CASGDWASNSDYTF. The CDR3 DNA, read in part, is TGTGCCAGCGGTGATTGGGCATCAAACTCCGACTACACC.

This clone is termed large (0.1 to 1%). Gene names refer to mouse genes. The DNA ends 1 residue before the CDR3 does, and the rest of the CDR3 is filled in from the germline J gene. V gene TRBV13-2 combines with J gene TRBJ2-7; 11 bases are a match to TRBD1. Germline CDR1 is NNHNN and CDR2 is SYGAGS (reference sequence). The CDR3 totals 13 residues. Trimming removed 0 bases from V and 7 bases from J; junction bases left unmatched: 0. CDR3 residues: CASGDGDRGEQYF. Incomplete CDR3 DNA: TGTGCCAGCGGTGATGGGGACAGGGGGGAACAGTAC.

As for this clone: Each gene name is a mouse one. The CDR3 region is CTCRASAETLYF. The CDR3 bases that were read are TGCACCTGCAGGGCTAGTGCAGAAACGCTGTAT. The chain has TRBV1 and TRBJ2-3; D not certain. Read data end 1 residue before the CDR3 end; the end is taken from the germline J gene. The CDR3 is 12 residues long. Germline lookup yields CDR1 NSQYPW and CDR2 LRSPGD (reference sequence). Trimming took 6 bases from V and 0 from J, leaving 4 bases between them. The full variable domain, with the rest looked up from reference TRBV1 and TRBJ2-3, is VTLLEQNPRWRLVPRGQAVNLRCILKNSQYPWMSWYQQDLQKQLQWLFTLRSPGDKEVKSLPGADYLATRVTDTELRLQVANMSQGRTLYCTCRASAETLYFGSGTRLTVL.

As for this clone: Here the gene names and germline are mouse. In the same sample, other DNA sequences code for this CDR3. The covered CDR3 bases are TGCACCTGCAGTGCCACAGAAACGCTGTAT. Translating it yields CTCSATETLY. The entire CDR3 protein reads CTCSATETLYF. The rearrangement joins TRBV1 to TRBJ2-3; D is unclear. Read sequence stops 1 residue before the CDR3 end, and the germline J gene provides the missing end. The CDR3 sequence is 11 residues long. The V gene lost 3 bases and the J gene lost 4 bases, with 2 bases spanning the gap. Germline CDR1 and CDR2: NSQYPW and LRSPGD (reference sequence).

On this clone itself: Mouse gene names and germline throughout. The CDR3 sequence: CASSRPRGGGPEQYF. The CDR3 DNA, read in part, is TGTGCCAGCAGCCGCCCCCGTGGGGGGGGGCCTGAACAGTAC. The V and J genes are TRBV5 and TRBJ2-7; 8 bases map to TRBD2. The sequence runs out 1 residue before the end of the CDR3; the remainder is reconstructed from the germline J gene. This CDR3 has 15 amino acids. V lost 4 bases, J lost 6 bases, and 11 bases stayed unmatched. Germline CDR1 and CDR2: LGHNA and YNLKQL (reference sequence).

For this clone: Gene names follow the mouse nomenclature. CDR3 in amino acids: CASGEDWGGQNTLYF. CDR3 DNA (partial): TGTGCCAGCGGTGAGGACTGGGGGGGACAAAACACCTTGTAC. The chain joins TRBV13-2 to TRBJ2-4, with 12 bases that match TRBD2. The CDR3 end lies 1 residue beyond the end of the read and is filled in from the germline J gene. J was trimmed by 3 bases and V by 2 bases; bases with no gene match: 1. This CDR3 is 15 amino acids long. CDR1 is NNHNN and CDR2 is SYGAGS in the germline V gene (reference sequence).

This clone was observed a few times. Germline and genes: mouse. The CDR3 end lies 1 residue beyond the end of the read and is filled in from the germline J gene. This chain connects TRBV13-2 to TRBJ1-4; 8 bases are shared with TRBD1. Germline CDR1 reads NNHNN; CDR2 reads SYGAGS (reference sequence). The CDR3 extends over 14 amino acids. The V segment lost 5 bases and the J segment 3 bases; nucleotides outside the gene matches: 3. CDR3 bases read: TGTGCCAGCGGGGCGACAGGGGCCAACGAAAGATTATTT. It translates to CASGATGANERLF. The whole CDR3 is CASGATGANERLFF.

A note on this clone: Germline and genes: mouse. Read data end 1 residue before the CDR3 end; the end is taken from the germline J gene. The V gene is TRBV15, the J gene TRBJ1-5, with D perhaps TRBD1 (6 bases). Trimming stripped 6 bases from V and 0 bases from J, with 12 bases between. The CDR3 contains 15 residues. The germline CDR1 and CDR2 sequences are SGHND and FRSKSL. The CDR3 is CASRSGTNNNQAPLF. The part of the CDR3 DNA that was read is TGTGCCAGCAGATCCGGGACAAATAACAACCAGGCTCCGCTT.

To note about this clone: The genes and germline here are from mouse. The CDR3 end falls 1 residue outside the read, so it is completed with the germline J gene. V is TRBV13-1 and J is TRBJ2-7; TRBD2 agrees at 8 bases. The V and J ends lost 2 bases and 0 bases, in that order; junction bases with no gene match: 1. The CDR3 runs 14 residues. CDR1 and CDR2 (germline): NSHNY, SYGAGN. The CDR3 sequence: CASSDWGDSYEQYF. CDR3 bases read: TGTGCCAGCAGTGACTGGGGGGACTCCTATGAACAGTAC.

This clone was seen a handful of times. Gene names denote mouse genes. The CDR3 end lies 1 residue beyond the end of the read and is filled in from the germline J gene. The V call is TRBV16, the J call TRBJ2-2; D uncertain. V lost 0 bases to trimming and J lost 4 bases, with 6 bases between them. Germline CDR1 SGHSA, CDR2 FRNQAP. This CDR3 contains 14 residues. The sequenced CDR3 bases are TGTGCAAGCAGCTTAGATGCTCCCACCGGGCAGCTCTAC. Its translation: CASSLDAPTGQLY. The CDR3 in its entirety is CASSLDAPTGQLYF. Drawing the rest from reference TRBV16 and TRBJ2-2, the complete variable domain is NAGVIQTPRHKVTGKGQEATLWCEPISGHSAVFWYRQTIVQGLEFLTYFRNQAPIDDSGMPKERFSAQMPNQSHSTLKIQSTQPQDSAVYLCASSLDAPTGQLYFGEGSKLTVL.

On this clone: Each gene name is a mouse one. The read stops 1 residue short of the end of the CDR3; the missing end is completed from the germline J gene. The chain recombines TRBV29 with TRBJ1-3; no reliable D call. Germline V gene lookup returns CDR1 MSHET and CDR2 SYDVDS. The CDR3 runs to 11 residues. Trimming took off 7 bases at V and 0 bases at J, with 1 base between the two ends. Incomplete CDR3 DNA: TGTGCTAGCAATTCTGGAAATACGCTCTAT. Translating gives CASNSGNTLY. The CDR3 as a whole reads CASNSGNTLYF.

This clone was seen a few times. The gene symbols are mouse symbols. The CDR3 is cut off 1 residue early in the read; its end comes from the germline J gene. V gene TRBV15 combines with J gene TRBJ2-7; TRBD2 aligns across 9 bases. The CDR3 has 13 residues. Germline V gene sequence: CDR1 SGHND, CDR2 FRSKSL. With 5 bases clipped from V and 4 bases from J, the junction kept 3 bases outside the gene matches. CDR3 bases read: TGTGCCAGCAGTCGGGACTGGGAGTATGAACAGTAC. It codes for CASSRDWEYEQY. The full CDR3 is CASSRDWEYEQYF.

Points on this clone: Mouse gene names apply. The CDR3 here is CASSPGGGSQNTLYF. The part of the CDR3 DNA that was read is TGTGCCAGCAGTCCCGGAGGGGGTAGTCAAAACACCTTGTAC. V gene TRBV26 combines with J gene TRBJ2-4; D perhaps matches TRBD1 (6 bases). The sequence runs out 1 residue before the end of the CDR3; the remainder is reconstructed from the germline J gene. The V gene's germline CDR1 is KGHPV and CDR2 FQNQEV (reference sequence). V lost 4 bases to trimming and J lost 0 bases, with 11 bases between them. CDR3 length: 15 residues.

To note about this clone: Gene labels here are mouse ones. The read terminates 1 residue ahead of where the CDR3 ends, so the germline J gene completes it. V and J are TRBV13-2 and TRBJ2-2; TRBD1 agrees at 8 bases. This CDR3 contains 15 residues. Per germline, CDR1 NNHNN and CDR2 SYGAGS (reference sequence). J lost 4 bases, V lost 5 bases, and 7 bases had no gene match. The covered CDR3 bases are TGTGCCAGCGGGTCCAGGGGGCGCGGCACCGGGCAGCTCTAC. It codes for CASGSRGRGTGQLY. The full CDR3 protein reads CASGSRGRGTGQLYF.

A remark on this clone: Gene names and germline refer to mouse. The CDR3 is cut off 1 residue early in the read; its end comes from the germline J gene. The chain joins TRBV1 to TRBJ2-4; D is undetermined. CDR1 is NSQYPW, CDR2 LRSPGD, per germline (reference sequence). This CDR3 contains 11 residues. V was trimmed by 0 bases and J by 7 bases, leaving 2 bases between them. CDR3 protein: CTCSAEDTLYF. The CDR3 DNA, read in part, is TGCACCTGCAGTGCAGAGGACACCTTGTAC.

As regards this clone: Gene names denote mouse genes. From the germline J gene comes the end of the CDR3, since the read stops 1 residue before it. The chain is built from TRBV20 and TRBJ1-1, with 7 bases lining up with TRBD1. CDR1 and CDR2 from the germline V gene are GFQATS and STVNSAI. Trimming cost V 2 bases and J 4 bases; bases outside gene matches: 1. The CDR3 contains 12 residues. CDR3 region: CGARWDSTEVFF. The CDR3 bases that were read are TGTGGTGCTAGGTGGGACAGCACAGAAGTCTTC.

This clone is termed hyperexpanded. Gene labels here are mouse ones. The DNA ends 1 residue before the CDR3 does, and the rest of the CDR3 is filled in from the germline J gene. The chain recombines TRBV13-3 with TRBJ2-7, with 8 bases fitting TRBD2. Germline CDR1 reads NNHDY; CDR2 reads SYVADS. The CDR3 is 14 residues long. J was trimmed by 0 bases and V by 2 bases; bases with no gene match: 1. The CDR3 sequence: CASSDWGDSYEQYF. The sequenced part of the CDR3 DNA is TGTGCCAGCAGTGACTGGGGGGACTCCTATGAACAGTAC.

About this clone: The gene symbols are mouse symbols. The read ends 1 residue shy of where the CDR3 ends; the end is completed using the germline J gene. This chain links TRBV24 with TRBJ1-1; D not resolved. CDR1 and CDR2 (germline): KGHTA, FRNEEI. There are 14 residues in the CDR3. V was pared by 2 bases and J by 1 base, with 8 bases between. CDR3 region: CASSLVGRNTEVFF. The CDR3 DNA, read in part, is TGTGCCAGCAGTCTGGTGGGGAGAAACACAGAAGTCTTC.

Turning to this clone: The genes and germline here are from mouse. The read falls 1 residue short of the CDR3 end, and the missing part is taken from the germline J gene. V usage is TRBV4 and J usage is TRBJ2-5, with TRBD2 as a possible D gene (6 bases). The germline CDR1 and CDR2 sequences are LGHDT and YNNKQL (reference sequence). V dropped 5 bases and J dropped 0 bases, with 9 bases sitting between them. The CDR3 consists of 14 residues. The CDR3 sequence is CASSPWGNQDTQYF. The sequenced CDR3 bases are TGTGCCAGCAGCCCCTGGGGTAACCAAGACACCCAGTAC.

A few counts support this clone. Gene names are the mouse ones. The sequenced part of the CDR3 DNA is TGTGCCAGCTCTATCGACTGGGGAGACGAACAGTAC. Its protein product is CASSIDWGDEQY. The entire CDR3 protein reads CASSIDWGDEQYF. V and J are TRBV12-1 and TRBJ2-7; 8 bases agree with TRBD2. Read coverage stops 1 residue before the CDR3 terminus; the germline J gene supplies the remainder. Germline loops: CDR1 SGHSN, CDR2 HYEKVE. J lost 7 bases, V lost 3 bases, and 7 bases had no gene match. There are 13 residues in the CDR3.

This clone has only a few counts. Gene and germline names: mouse. The CDR3 extends 1 residue past the end of the read, so its final part is completed from the germline J gene. The rearrangement joins TRBV3 to TRBJ1-1; TRBD1 might be the D (6 bases). This CDR3 region has 13 residues. Germline CDR1 and CDR2: SNHLY and FYNGKV (reference sequence). V lost 3 bases and J lost 4, with 9 bases in between. The sequenced part of the CDR3 DNA is TGTGCCAGCAGCTTGGGGGGCGGCACAGAAGTCTTC. This translates into CASSLGGGTEVF. The whole CDR3 protein reads CASSLGGGTEVFF.

This clone counts as hyperexpanded. The gene symbols are mouse symbols. The read stops 1 residue short of the end of the CDR3; the missing end is completed from the germline J gene. V usage is TRBV16 and J usage is TRBJ2-7, with 12 bases lining up with TRBD2. Trimming at V came to 5 bases and at J to 7 bases, leaving 9 bases not matched to a gene. The CDR3 consists of 15 residues. Germline V gene sequence: CDR1 SGHSA, CDR2 FRNQAP. The CDR3 is CASSPLTGGAFEQYF. Partial CDR3 DNA: TGTGCAAGCAGCCCCCTGACTGGGGGGGCATTCGAACAGTAC.